These T cell receptor beta chains were read from a single sample in a study of beta chain features in type 1 diabetes. Clones were sequenced by immunoSEQ multiplex PCR, and TCRdb holds only the in-frame ones, with some missing. The repertoire holds hundreds of thousands of clones, with 13% as singletons. Material for sequencing was naive CD4+ T cells from blood. These receptor sequences come from a man aged 18 to 29 with type 1 diabetes. Each CDR3 is given with its conserved first and last residue. D genes are given only for firm matches. Clone size, where shown, is once, few, many, or a class for clones that have expanded.

V	D	J	size	DNA	CDR3
TRBV14	-	TRBJ2-5	-	TGTGCCAGCAGCCAAACACGGAAGTACCAAGAGACCCAGTACTTC	CASSQTRKYQETQYF
TRBV7-9	-	TRBJ2-1	few	TGTGCCAGCAGGCGGACTGACAATGAGCAGTTCTTC	CASRRTDNEQFF
TRBV5-1	-	TRBJ2-6	-	TGCGCCAGCAGCTCTAGGGGGGTCGCTGGGGCCAACGTCCTGACTTTC	CASSSRGVAGANVLTF
TRBV28	TRBD1	TRBJ1-1	few	TGTGCCAGCAGTGGACAGGGGAAAGCTTTCTTT	CASSGQGKAFF
TRBV5-6	-	TRBJ2-5	-	TGTGCCAGCAGCTTGAAGCTAGAAGAGACCCAGTACTTC	CASSLKLEETQYF
TRBV6-4	TRBD1	TRBJ2-1	few	TGTGCCAGCAGCCGGGACAGGGATGTAAATGAGCAGTTCTTC	CASSRDRDVNEQFF
TRBV9	-	TRBJ2-7	-	TGTGCCAGCAGCCCCTTAGCGGATTCCTACGAGCAGTACTTC	CASSPLADSYEQYF
TRBV2	TRBD1	TRBJ2-1	few	TGTGCCAGCAAGGACAGGGAGTATGGTGAGCAGTTCTTC	CASKDREYGEQFF
TRBV5-4	TRBD2	TRBJ2-3	-	TGTGCCAGCAGGACGGGACTAGCGGGGGACTCCCGCCTCACAGATACGCAGTATTTT	CASRTGLAGDSRLTDTQYF
TRBV7-9	-	TRBJ2-7	few	TGTGCCAGCAGCACTTCGGGTCGCTCATCCTACGAGCAGTACTTC	CASSTSGRSSYEQYF
TRBV20-1	-	TRBJ2-3	-	TGCAGTGCGGGGATCACAGATACGCAGTATTTT	CSAGITDTQYF
TRBV15	-	TRBJ2-7	-	TGTGCCACCAGCAGCCCAGGGGAGTCCTACGAGCAGTACTTC	CATSSPGESYEQYF
TRBV7-2	TRBD2	TRBJ2-1	few	TGTGCCACTAGCGGGGCCGGGAATGAGCAGTTCTTC	CATSGAGNEQFF
TRBV4-1	TRBD2	TRBJ2-3	few	TGCGCCAGCAGCCAAGGGGGAGGGGTCCGGACAGATACGCAGTATTTT	CASSQGGGVRTDTQYF
TRBV19	TRBD1	TRBJ2-5	few	TGTGCCAGTAGCAGGACCGGGACAGGGGGCGTAGAGACCCAGTACTTC	CASSRTGTGGVETQYF
TRBV6-5	-	TRBJ1-2	few	TGTGCCAGCAGATCCGTTGGTGGCTATGGCTACACCTTC	CASRSVGGYGYTF
TRBV6-1	-	TRBJ2-3	-	TGTGCCAGCAGTGAATCCGGATGGGCCGACGGTACCACAGATACGCAGTATTTT	CASSESGWADGTTDTQYF
TRBV6-5	-	TRBJ2-7	-	TGTGCCAGCAGTGAGGACCTTCAGCAGTACTTC	CASSEDLQQYF
TRBV27	-	TRBJ2-7	-	TGTGCCAGCAGGTCATCGGGCGAGCAGTACTTC	CASRSSGEQYF
TRBV2	-	TRBJ2-5	-	TGTGCCAGCAGTAACCAAGAGACCCAGTACTTC	CASSNQETQYF
TRBV6-6	-	TRBJ2-6	-	TGTGCCAGCAGTTACGTTGGGGCCAACGTCCTGACTTTC	CASSYVGANVLTF
TRBV10-3	TRBD2	TRBJ2-6	many	TGTGCCATCAACGGGGGAGGGAAGAACGTCCTGACTTTC	CAINGGGKNVLTF
TRBV9	-	TRBJ2-1	-	TGTGCCAGCAGCGTAGGGTCCCGGGACGACAATGAGCAGTTCTTC	CASSVGSRDDNEQFF
TRBV10-3	-	TRBJ2-7	-	TGTGCCATCAGCTCCTCCTACGAGCAGTACTTC	CAISSSYEQYF
TRBV6-6	-	TRBJ2-7	-	TGTGCCAGCAGTTACCATAGATCCAGCTCCTACGAGCAGTACTTC	CASSYHRSSSYEQYF
TRBV10-3	-	TRBJ2-7	-	TGTGCCTCGTCGACCGGGACAAGCACCTCCTACGAGCAGTACTTC	CASSTGTSTSYEQYF
TRBV23-1	-	TRBJ1-3	-	TGCGCCAGCAGCCAACGAGGTCCTGGAAACACCATATATTTT	CASSQRGPGNTIYF
TRBV7-6	-	TRBJ1-5	few	TGTGCCAGCAGCCCGGCAGCTAATCAGCCCCAGCATTTT	CASSPAANQPQHF
TRBV2	-	TRBJ2-3	few	TGTGCCAGCAGCGGGGCCAGGGAGGATACGCAGTATTTT	CASSGAREDTQYF
TRBV30	TRBD1	TRBJ1-5	-	TGTGCCTGGAGTTATCAAACAGGGGACCAGCCCCAGCATTTT	CAWSYQTGDQPQHF
TRBV11-1	-	TRBJ2-6	-	TGTGCCAGCAGCCTACCACTTAGTACCTCTGGGGCCAACGTCCTGACTTTC	CASSLPLSTSGANVLTF
TRBV25-1	-	TRBJ1-6	few	TGTGCCAGCGGGAGGGCGGGGAACAATTCACCCCTCCACTTT	CASGRAGNNSPLHF
TRBV11-3	-	TRBJ2-7	few	TGTGCCAGCATGGGTAGGTCCGGCAACGAGCAGTACTTC	CASMGRSGNEQYF
TRBV11-2	-	TRBJ2-7	-	TGTGCCAGCAGCTTACAGGTGTCCTACGAGCAGTACTTC	CASSLQVSYEQYF
TRBV28	-	TRBJ1-1	few	TGTGCCAGCCTCCGACCCAGGAACACTGAAGCTTTCTTT	CASLRPRNTEAFF
TRBV9	TRBD1	TRBJ2-3	-	TGTGCCAGCAGCACGGACAGGGACGGTCCAGATACGCAGTATTTT	CASSTDRDGPDTQYF
TRBV29-1	-	TRBJ1-1	few	TGCAGCGGACAAATGAACACTGAAGCTTTCTTT	CSGQMNTEAFF
TRBV13	TRBD1	TRBJ1-1	-	TGTGCCAGCAGCTCCGTTACAGGGGGCGCTGACACTGAAGCTTTCTTT	CASSSVTGGADTEAFF
TRBV4-1	-	TRBJ1-6	few	TGCGCCAGCAGCCAAGAGGTAGAGAGGGGGGTTAAAGAATCACCCCTCCACTTT	CASSQEVERGVKESPLHF
TRBV4-1	TRBD1	TRBJ2-7	-	TGCGCCAGCAGCCAAGATCGAGCAGGGGGTTCCTCCTACGAGCAGTACTTC	CASSQDRAGGSSYEQYF
TRBV30	-	TRBJ1-2	-	TGTGCCTGGAGTCTACACGGGGGGCTAGTCCATGGCTACACCTTC	CAWSLHGGLVHGYTF
TRBV4-1	TRBD2	TRBJ2-5	once	TGCGCCAGCAGCCAGGGGACTAGCGGGGGCGTATGGACCCAGTACTTC	CASSQGTSGGVWTQYF